Below are 14 T cell receptor beta chains sequenced from a single sample in a study of blood T cell repertoires in COVID-19. Libraries were prepared by immunoSEQ multiplex PCR; TCRdb keeps only in-frame clonotypes and omits some of them. The sample lists 75,000 to 100,000 clones; around nine tenths were seen once. Sequencing used peripheral blood. All receptors come from a man between 60 and 70 years old with acute or convalescent COVID-19.

The rearrangement uses TRBV4-2 and TRBJ2-3, with TRBD2 matching 8 bases. This CDR3 is 16 amino acids long. The V and J ends lost 5 bases and 5 bases, in that order; junction bases with no gene match: 12. CDR1 LGHNA and CDR2 YNFKEQ come from the germline V gene. The CDR3 region is CASSSPERGSGDTQYF. CDR3 bases: TGTGCCAGCAGCTCCCCCGAGCGGGGGTCAGGAGATACGCAGTATTTT.

DNA for the CDR3: TGTGCCAGCAGCCAAGCGGGTCTCACTGAAGCTTTCTTT. Its protein product is CASSQAGLTEAFF. The chain is built from TRBV3-1 (or the pseudogene TRBV3-2) and TRBJ1-1; D unresolved. CDR1 is LGHDT and CDR2 is YNNKEL in the germline V gene (reference sequence). This CDR3 is built from 13 residues. V lost 1 base to trimming and J lost 4 bases, with 7 bases between them.

This clone was found once. The chain couples TRBV18 to TRBJ1-4; 7 bases agree with TRBD1. The germline V gene encodes CDR1 KGHSH and CDR2 LQKENI. With 6 bases clipped from V and 0 bases from J, the junction kept 16 bases outside the gene matches. The CDR3 extends over 19 amino acids. The CDR3 coding sequence is TGTGCCAGCTCGGGGAAAAGTACAGGGGCCCTAGCAACTAATGAAAAACTGTTTTTT. It is translated as CASSGKSTGALATNEKLFF.

V and J are TRBV11-3 and TRBJ2-2; TRBD2 matches at 11 bases. The ends lost 0 bases at V and 1 base at J; junction bases unmatched: 7. Germline V CDR1 and CDR2: SGHNT, YENEEA. The CDR3 contains 19 residues. CDR3: CASSLEALTSGGNTGELFF. The CDR3 DNA reads TGTGCCAGCAGCTTAGAGGCCCTAACTAGCGGGGGGAACACCGGGGAGCTGTTTTTT.

The chain combines TRBV29-1 with TRBJ2-3; a possible D gene is TRBD2 (6 bases). The CDR3 spans 14 residues. Germline V gene lookup returns CDR1 SQVTM and CDR2 ANQGSEA. Between the trimmed V and J ends, which lost 7 bases and 2 bases, there was a span of 16 bases. The CDR3 DNA is TGCAGCGAGTTGACTAGTCGGGACACAGATACGCAGTATTTT. Amino acids: CSELTSRDTDTQYF.

This clone was detected once. The CDR3 loop reads CASSPAGQGNTEAFF. For the CDR3, the DNA is TGTGCCAGCAGCCCGGCCGGACAGGGGAACACTGAAGCTTTCTTT. The chain carries TRBV3-1 (or the pseudogene TRBV3-2) and TRBJ1-1; TRBD1 agrees at 8 bases. Germline values: CDR1 LGHDT, CDR2 YNNKEL (reference sequence). J gave up 1 base and V 4 bases, and 5 bases lay outside the gene matches. The CDR3 spans 15 residues.

The rearrangement uses TRBV18 and TRBJ2-2; the D is unclear. The CDR3 spans 13 residues. The germline V and J ends were trimmed by 5 bases and 5 bases, with 9 bases remaining between them. CDR1 KGHSH and CDR2 LQKENI come from the germline V gene. The CDR3 spells CASSTARTGELFF. The DNA of the CDR3 is TGTGCCAGCTCAACCGCGAGAACCGGGGAGCTGTTTTTT.

V gene TRBV4-3 combines with J gene TRBJ1-2; D possibly corresponds to TRBD1 (5 bases). The V end lost 1 base, the J end lost 2 bases, and 11 bases lay between the germline ends. Germline CDR1 LGHNA, CDR2 YSLEER. The CDR3 extends over 15 amino acids. The CDR3: CASSQAGYENYGYTF. DNA for the CDR3: TGCGCCAGCAGCCAAGCAGGGTATGAAAACTATGGCTACACCTTC.

J is TRBJ1-2 and V is TRBV28; D is undetermined. V was pared by 1 base and J by 8 bases, with 14 bases between. In germline, CDR1 is MDHEN, CDR2 SYDVKM. CDR3 length equals 14 residues. The CDR3 coding sequence is TGTGCCAGCAGTTTATATTCGGGGATCGGGGGCTACACCTTC. Encoded protein: CASSLYSGIGGYTF.

This chain joins TRBV5-6 and TRBJ2-7; 13 bases agree with TRBD2. Germline V gives CDR1 SGHDT, CDR2 YYEEEE. J was trimmed by 2 bases and V by 5 bases; bases with no gene match: 4. CDR3 length equals 15 residues. The CDR3 DNA reads TGTGCCAGCAGTCGGACTAGCGGGGGTCCCTACGAGCAGTACTTC. Protein: CASSRTSGGPYEQYF.

J is TRBJ1-1 and V is TRBV7-2; weak D call: TRBD1 (6 bases). Trimming shortened V by 6 bases and J by 1 base, and 9 bases separated the two germline ends. The CDR3 spans 13 residues. CDR1 and CDR2 (germline): SGHTA, FQGNSA. DNA of the CDR3: TGTGCCAGCAGTTCCAGGGGGAACACTGAAGCTTTCTTT. Translated: CASSSRGNTEAFF. Variable domain in full (rest from reference TRBV7-2 and TRBJ1-1): GAGVSQSPSNKVTEKGKDVELRCDPISGHTALYWYRQSLGQGLEFLIYFQGNSAPDKSGLPSDRFSAERTGGSVSTLTIQRTQQEDSAVYLCASSSRGNTEAFFGQGTRLTVV.

The V and J genes are TRBV19 and TRBJ1-2; TRBD1 agrees at 7 bases. CDR3 length: 13 residues. CDR1 is LNHDA, CDR2 SQIVND, per germline (reference sequence). Unmatched junction bases numbered 7, after V lost 8 bases and J lost 4 bases. The CDR3 DNA reads as TGTGCCAGTCGCAGGGGGTATTTCTATGGCTACACCTTC. Its protein is CASRRGYFYGYTF.

Only a few counts were recorded for this clone. The chain employs TRBV28 and TRBJ1-1; 7 bases fit TRBD1. The CDR3 is 13 residues long. The germline CDR1 and CDR2 sequences are MDHEN and SYDVKM. J gave up 4 bases and V 7 bases, and 6 bases lay outside the gene matches. This CDR3 reads CASNTGVITEAFF. CDR3 nucleotide sequence: TGTGCCAGCAACACAGGGGTGATCACTGAAGCTTTCTTT. Using reference TRBV28 and TRBJ1-1 for the parts outside the CDR3, the full variable domain is DVKVTQSSRYLVKRTGEKVFLECVQDMDHENMFWYRQDPGLGLRLIYFSYDVKMKEKGDIPEGYSVSREKKERFSLILESASTNQTSMYLCASNTGVITEAFFGQGTRLTVV.

The chain recombines TRBV18 with TRBJ1-2, with a tentative D call TRBD1 (5 bases). CDR3 size: 13 residues. Germline CDR1 and CDR2: KGHSH and LQKENI. V shed 0 bases and J shed 7 bases, with 9 bases lying between them. CDR3 loop: CASSPPEGFGYTF. The CDR3 DNA follows: TGTGCCAGCTCACCACCGGAGGGGTTTGGCTACACCTTC.